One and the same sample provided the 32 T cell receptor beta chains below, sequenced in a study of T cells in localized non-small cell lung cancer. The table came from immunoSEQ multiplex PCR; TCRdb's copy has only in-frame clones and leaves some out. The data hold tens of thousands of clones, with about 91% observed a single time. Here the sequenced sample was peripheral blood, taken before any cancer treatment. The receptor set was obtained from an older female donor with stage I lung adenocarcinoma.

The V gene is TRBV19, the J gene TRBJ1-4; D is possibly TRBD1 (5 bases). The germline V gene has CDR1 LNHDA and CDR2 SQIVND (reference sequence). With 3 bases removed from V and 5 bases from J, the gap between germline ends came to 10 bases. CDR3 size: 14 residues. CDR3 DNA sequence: TGTGCCAGTAGTATGGGACCGTTGAATGAAAAACTGTTTTTT. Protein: CASSMGPLNEKLFF.

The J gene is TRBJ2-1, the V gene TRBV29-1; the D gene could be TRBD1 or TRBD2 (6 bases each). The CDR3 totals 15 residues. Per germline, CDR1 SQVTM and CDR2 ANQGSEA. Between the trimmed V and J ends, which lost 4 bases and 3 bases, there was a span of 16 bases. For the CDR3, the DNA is TGCAGCGTTGGGAAGGGGGGTTCGAACTACAATGAGCAGTTCTTC. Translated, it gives CSVGKGGSNYNEQFF.

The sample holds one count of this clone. The CDR3 protein is CASSVSGSRETQYF. CDR3 in DNA: TGTGCCAGCAGCGTTAGCGGGAGCCGAGAGACCCAGTACTTC. This chain connects TRBV5-8 to TRBJ2-5, with 9 bases that match TRBD2. The CDR3 runs 14 residues. V was clipped by 4 bases and J by 4 bases; unmatched bases: 5. The germline V gene has CDR1 SGHTS and CDR2 YDEGEE. The full variable domain, its missing parts supplied by reference TRBV5-8 and TRBJ2-5, is EAGVTQSPTHLIKTRGQQATLRCSPISGHTSVYWYQQALGLGLQFLLWYDEGEERNRGNFPPRFSGRQFPNYSSELNVNALELEDSALYLCASSVSGSRETQYFGPGTRLLVL.

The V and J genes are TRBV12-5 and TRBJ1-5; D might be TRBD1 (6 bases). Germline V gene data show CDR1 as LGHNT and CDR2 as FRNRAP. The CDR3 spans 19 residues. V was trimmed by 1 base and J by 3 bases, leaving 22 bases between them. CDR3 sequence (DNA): TGTGCTAGTGGTTTGGGGCTCCTTCCAATCGACAGGAACAATCAGCCCCAGCATTTT. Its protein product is CASGLGLLPIDRNNQPQHF. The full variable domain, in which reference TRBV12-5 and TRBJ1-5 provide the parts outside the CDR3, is DARVTQTPRHKVTEMGQEVTMRCQPILGHNTVFWYRQTMMQGLELLAYFRNRAPLDDSGMPKDRFSAEMPDATLATLKIQPSEPRDSAVYFCASGLGLLPIDRNNQPQHFGDGTRLSIL.

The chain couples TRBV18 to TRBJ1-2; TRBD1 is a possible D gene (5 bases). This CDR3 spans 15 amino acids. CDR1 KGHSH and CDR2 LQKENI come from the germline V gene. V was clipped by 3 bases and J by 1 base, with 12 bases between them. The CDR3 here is CASSPTADFNYGYTF. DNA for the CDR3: TGTGCCAGCTCACCGACAGCAGATTTTAACTATGGCTACACCTTC.

In DNA form, the CDR3 reads TGTGCCAGCAATGAGGCAGGAGGATACTATGGCTACACCTTC. Protein: CASNEAGGYYGYTF. The chain recombines TRBV13 with TRBJ1-2; D unclear. Trimming removed 7 bases from V and 3 bases from J, with 15 bases in between. Germline CDR1 PRHDT, CDR2 FYEKMQ (reference sequence). This CDR3 comprises 14 residues.

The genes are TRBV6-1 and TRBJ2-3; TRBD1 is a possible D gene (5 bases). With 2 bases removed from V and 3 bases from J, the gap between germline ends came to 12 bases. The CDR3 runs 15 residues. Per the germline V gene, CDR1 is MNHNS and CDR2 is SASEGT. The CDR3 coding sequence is TGTGCCAGCAGTGAACAGGGCCTGGAAACAGATACGCAGTATTTT. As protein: CASSEQGLETDTQYF.

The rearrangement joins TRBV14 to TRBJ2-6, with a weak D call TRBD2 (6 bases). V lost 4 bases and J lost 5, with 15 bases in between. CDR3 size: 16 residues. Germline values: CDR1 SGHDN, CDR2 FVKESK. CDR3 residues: CASSPREKRWANVLTF. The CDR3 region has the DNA TGTGCCAGCAGCCCCCGGGAGAAGCGTTGGGCCAACGTCCTGACTTTC. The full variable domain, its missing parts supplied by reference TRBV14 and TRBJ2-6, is EAGVTQFPSHSVIEKGQTVTLRCDPISGHDNLYWYRRVMGKEIKFLLHFVKESKQDESGMPNNRFLAERTGGTYSTLKVQPAELEDSGVYFCASSPREKRWANVLTFGAGSRLTVL.

The CDR3 is CAWSRATTGELFF. In nucleotides, the CDR3 is TGTGCCTGGAGTAGGGCAACCACCGGGGAGCTGTTTTTT. The rearrangement uses TRBV30 and TRBJ2-2; D gene unclear. Germline V lookup: CDR1 GTSNPN, CDR2 SVGIG (reference sequence). The CDR3 runs 13 residues. The V gene lost 2 bases and the J gene lost 4 bases, with 8 bases spanning the gap. Full variable domain (remainder filled in from reference TRBV30 and TRBJ2-2): SQTIHQWPATLVQPVGSPLSLECTVEGTSNPNLYWYRQAAGRGLQLLFYSVGIGQISSEVPQNLSASRPQDRQFILSSKKLLLSDSGFYLCAWSRATTGELFFGEGSRLTVL.

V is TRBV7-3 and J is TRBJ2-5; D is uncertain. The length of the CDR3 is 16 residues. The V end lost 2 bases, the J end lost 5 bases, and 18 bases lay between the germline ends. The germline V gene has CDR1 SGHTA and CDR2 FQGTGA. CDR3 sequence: CASSLGGTTKRETQYF. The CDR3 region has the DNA TGTGCCAGCAGCTTAGGTGGAACGACCAAAAGGGAGACCCAGTACTTC.

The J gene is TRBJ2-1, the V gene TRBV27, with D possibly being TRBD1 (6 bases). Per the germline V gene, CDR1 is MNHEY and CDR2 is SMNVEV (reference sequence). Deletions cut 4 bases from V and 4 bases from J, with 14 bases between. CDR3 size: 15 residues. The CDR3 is CASSSPGARYNEQFF. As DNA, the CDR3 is TGTGCCAGCAGTTCGCCAGGGGCTCGGTACAATGAGCAGTTCTTC.

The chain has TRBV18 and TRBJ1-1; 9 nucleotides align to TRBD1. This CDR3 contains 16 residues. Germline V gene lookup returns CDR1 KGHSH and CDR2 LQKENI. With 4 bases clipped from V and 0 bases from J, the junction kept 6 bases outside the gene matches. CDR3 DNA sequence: TGTGCCAGCTCACTGACAGGGGGAGGGCTGAACACTGAAGCTTTCTTT. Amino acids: CASSLTGGGLNTEAFF.

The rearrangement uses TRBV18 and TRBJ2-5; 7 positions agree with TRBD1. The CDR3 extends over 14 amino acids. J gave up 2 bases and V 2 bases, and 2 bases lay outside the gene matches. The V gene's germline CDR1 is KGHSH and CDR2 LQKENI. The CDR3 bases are TGTGCCAGCTCACCAGGGACAGCACAAGAGACCCAGTACTTC. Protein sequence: CASSPGTAQETQYF. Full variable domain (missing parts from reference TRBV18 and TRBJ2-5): NAGVMQNPRHLVRRRGQEARLRCSPMKGHSHVYWYRQLPEEGLKFMVYLQKENIIDESGMPKERFSAEFPKEGPSILRIQQVVRGDSAAYFCASSPGTAQETQYFGPGTRLLVL.

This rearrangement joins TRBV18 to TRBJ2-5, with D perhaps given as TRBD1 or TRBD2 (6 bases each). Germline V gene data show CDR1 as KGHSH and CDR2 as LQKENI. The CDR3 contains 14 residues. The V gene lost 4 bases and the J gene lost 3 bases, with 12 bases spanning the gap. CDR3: CASSQTRGEETQYF. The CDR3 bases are TGTGCCAGCTCACAGACTAGGGGGGAAGAGACCCAGTACTTC.

The CDR3 nucleotides read TGTGCCAGCAGCAGACAAACGCCAACTAATGAAAAACTGTTTTTT. Amino acid sequence: CASSRQTPTNEKLFF. The V call is TRBV5-6, the J call TRBJ1-4; D is uncertain. The germline V and J ends were trimmed by 4 bases and 0 bases, with 10 bases remaining between them. In germline, CDR1 is SGHDT, CDR2 YYEEEE. CDR3 size: 15 residues.

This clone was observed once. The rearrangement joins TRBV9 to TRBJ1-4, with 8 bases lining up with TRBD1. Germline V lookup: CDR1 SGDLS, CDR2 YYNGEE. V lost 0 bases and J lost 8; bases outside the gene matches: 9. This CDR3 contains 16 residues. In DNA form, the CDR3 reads TGTGCCAGCAGCGTAGGTGGAGACAGGGGAGCGGAAAAACTGTTTTTT. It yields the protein CASSVGGDRGAEKLFF.

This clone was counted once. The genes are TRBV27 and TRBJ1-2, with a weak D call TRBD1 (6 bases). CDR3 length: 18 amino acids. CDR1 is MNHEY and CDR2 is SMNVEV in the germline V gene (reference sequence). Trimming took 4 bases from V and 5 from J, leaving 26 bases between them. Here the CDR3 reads CASSSRGGGRSPGYGYTF. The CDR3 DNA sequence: TGTGCCAGCAGTTCCCGGGGTGGGGGGCGCAGCCCTGGTTATGGCTACACCTTC.

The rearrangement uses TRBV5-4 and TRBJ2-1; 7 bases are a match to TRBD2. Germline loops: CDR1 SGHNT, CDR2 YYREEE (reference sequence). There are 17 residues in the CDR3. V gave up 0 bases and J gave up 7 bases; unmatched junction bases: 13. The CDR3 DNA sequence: TGTGCCAGCAGCTTGGGTTCTGGGCGGGAGCTCCTGAATGAGCAGTTCTTC. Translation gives CASSLGSGRELLNEQFF.

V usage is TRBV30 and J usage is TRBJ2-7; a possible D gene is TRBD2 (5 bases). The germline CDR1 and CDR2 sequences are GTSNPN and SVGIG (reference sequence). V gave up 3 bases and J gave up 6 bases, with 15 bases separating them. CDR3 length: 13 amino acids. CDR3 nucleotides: TGTGCCTGGAGCAAACTAGAAGGTATCGAGCAGTACTTC. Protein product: CAWSKLEGIEQYF.

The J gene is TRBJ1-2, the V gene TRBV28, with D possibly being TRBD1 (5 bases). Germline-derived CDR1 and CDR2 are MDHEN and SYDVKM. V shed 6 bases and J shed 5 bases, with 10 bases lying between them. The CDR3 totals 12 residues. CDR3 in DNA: TGTGCCAGCAGCCCGGGACCTTATGGCTACACCTTC. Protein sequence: CASSPGPYGYTF.

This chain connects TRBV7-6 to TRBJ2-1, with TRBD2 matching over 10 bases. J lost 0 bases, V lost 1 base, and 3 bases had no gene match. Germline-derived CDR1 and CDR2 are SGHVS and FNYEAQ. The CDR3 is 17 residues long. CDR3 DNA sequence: TGTGCCAGCAGCTTAGATCCTAGCGGGAGCTCCTACAATGAGCAGTTCTTC. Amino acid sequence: CASSLDPSGSSYNEQFF.

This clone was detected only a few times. The CDR3 DNA reads as TGTGCCAGCAGTGACAGGGGGGAAGCTTTCTTT. Its translation is CASSDRGEAFF. V is TRBV28 and J is TRBJ1-1; 9 bases line up with TRBD1. V dropped 5 bases and J dropped 8; count of bases not matched to a gene: 0. CDR3 length equals 11 residues. CDR1 is MDHEN, CDR2 SYDVKM, per germline.

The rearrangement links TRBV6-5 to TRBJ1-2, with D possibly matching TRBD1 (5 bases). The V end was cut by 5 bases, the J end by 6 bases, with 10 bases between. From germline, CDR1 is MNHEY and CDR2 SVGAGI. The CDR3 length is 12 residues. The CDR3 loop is CASSHGTHGYTF. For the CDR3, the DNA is TGTGCCAGCAGTCACGGGACTCATGGCTACACCTTC.

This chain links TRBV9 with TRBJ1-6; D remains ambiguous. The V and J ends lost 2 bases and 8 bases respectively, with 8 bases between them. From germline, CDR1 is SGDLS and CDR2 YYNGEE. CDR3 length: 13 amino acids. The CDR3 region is CASSVSGDSPLHF. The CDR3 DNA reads TGTGCCAGCAGCGTTTCGGGCGATTCACCCCTCCACTTT.

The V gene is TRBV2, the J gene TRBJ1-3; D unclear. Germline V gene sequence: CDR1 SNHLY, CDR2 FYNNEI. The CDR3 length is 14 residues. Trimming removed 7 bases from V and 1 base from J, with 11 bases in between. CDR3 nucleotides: TGTGCCAGCACCGGGAGTACGTCTGGAAACACCATATATTTT. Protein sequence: CASTGSTSGNTIYF.

The CDR3 here is CASRTGTANTGELFF. The CDR3 region has the DNA TGTGCCAGCAGAACCGGGACAGCGAACACCGGGGAGCTGTTTTTT. The chain has TRBV6-1 and TRBJ2-2; TRBD1 aligns across 7 bases. V trimming: 6 bases; J trimming: 0 bases; junction bases outside the gene matches: 4. Germline loops: CDR1 MNHNS, CDR2 SASEGT. The CDR3 length is 15 residues.

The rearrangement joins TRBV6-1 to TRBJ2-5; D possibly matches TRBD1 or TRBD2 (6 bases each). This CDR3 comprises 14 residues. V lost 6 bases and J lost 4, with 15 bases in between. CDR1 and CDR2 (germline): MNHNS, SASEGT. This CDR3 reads CASSTLGGSETQYF. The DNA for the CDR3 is TGTGCCAGCAGCACTTTAGGGGGGTCAGAGACCCAGTACTTC.

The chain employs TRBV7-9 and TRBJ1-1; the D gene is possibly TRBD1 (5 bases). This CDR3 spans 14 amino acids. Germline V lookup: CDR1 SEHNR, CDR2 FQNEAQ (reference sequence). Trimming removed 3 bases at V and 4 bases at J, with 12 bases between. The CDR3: CASSFSAGTTEAFF. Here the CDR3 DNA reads TGTGCCAGCAGCTTCTCGGCAGGGACCACTGAAGCTTTCTTT.

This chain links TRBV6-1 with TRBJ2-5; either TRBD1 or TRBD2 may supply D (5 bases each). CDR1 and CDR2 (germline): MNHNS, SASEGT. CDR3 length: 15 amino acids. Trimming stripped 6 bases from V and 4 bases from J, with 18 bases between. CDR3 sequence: CASRRDPKQAETQYF. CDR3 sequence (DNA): TGTGCCAGCAGACGGGACCCCAAACAAGCAGAGACCCAGTACTTC.

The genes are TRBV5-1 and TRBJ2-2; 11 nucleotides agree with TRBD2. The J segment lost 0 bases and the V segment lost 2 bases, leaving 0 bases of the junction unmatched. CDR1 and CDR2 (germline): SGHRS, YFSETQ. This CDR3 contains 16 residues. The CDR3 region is CASSLLAGANTGELFF. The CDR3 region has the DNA TGCGCCAGCAGCTTACTAGCGGGGGCGAACACCGGGGAGCTGTTTTTT.

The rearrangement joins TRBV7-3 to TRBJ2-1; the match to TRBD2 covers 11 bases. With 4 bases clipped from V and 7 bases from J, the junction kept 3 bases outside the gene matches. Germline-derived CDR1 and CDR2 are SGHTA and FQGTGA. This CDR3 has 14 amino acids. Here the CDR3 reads CASSSRLAGNEQFF. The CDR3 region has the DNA TGTGCCAGCAGCTCCCGACTAGCGGGAAATGAGCAGTTCTTC.

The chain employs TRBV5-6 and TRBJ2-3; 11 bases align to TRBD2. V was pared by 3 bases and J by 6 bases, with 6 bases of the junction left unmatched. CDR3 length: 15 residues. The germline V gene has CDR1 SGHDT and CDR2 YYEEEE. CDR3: CASSSLAGVVDTQYF. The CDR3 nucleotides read TGTGCCAGCAGCTCACTAGCGGGAGTTGTTGATACGCAGTATTTT.